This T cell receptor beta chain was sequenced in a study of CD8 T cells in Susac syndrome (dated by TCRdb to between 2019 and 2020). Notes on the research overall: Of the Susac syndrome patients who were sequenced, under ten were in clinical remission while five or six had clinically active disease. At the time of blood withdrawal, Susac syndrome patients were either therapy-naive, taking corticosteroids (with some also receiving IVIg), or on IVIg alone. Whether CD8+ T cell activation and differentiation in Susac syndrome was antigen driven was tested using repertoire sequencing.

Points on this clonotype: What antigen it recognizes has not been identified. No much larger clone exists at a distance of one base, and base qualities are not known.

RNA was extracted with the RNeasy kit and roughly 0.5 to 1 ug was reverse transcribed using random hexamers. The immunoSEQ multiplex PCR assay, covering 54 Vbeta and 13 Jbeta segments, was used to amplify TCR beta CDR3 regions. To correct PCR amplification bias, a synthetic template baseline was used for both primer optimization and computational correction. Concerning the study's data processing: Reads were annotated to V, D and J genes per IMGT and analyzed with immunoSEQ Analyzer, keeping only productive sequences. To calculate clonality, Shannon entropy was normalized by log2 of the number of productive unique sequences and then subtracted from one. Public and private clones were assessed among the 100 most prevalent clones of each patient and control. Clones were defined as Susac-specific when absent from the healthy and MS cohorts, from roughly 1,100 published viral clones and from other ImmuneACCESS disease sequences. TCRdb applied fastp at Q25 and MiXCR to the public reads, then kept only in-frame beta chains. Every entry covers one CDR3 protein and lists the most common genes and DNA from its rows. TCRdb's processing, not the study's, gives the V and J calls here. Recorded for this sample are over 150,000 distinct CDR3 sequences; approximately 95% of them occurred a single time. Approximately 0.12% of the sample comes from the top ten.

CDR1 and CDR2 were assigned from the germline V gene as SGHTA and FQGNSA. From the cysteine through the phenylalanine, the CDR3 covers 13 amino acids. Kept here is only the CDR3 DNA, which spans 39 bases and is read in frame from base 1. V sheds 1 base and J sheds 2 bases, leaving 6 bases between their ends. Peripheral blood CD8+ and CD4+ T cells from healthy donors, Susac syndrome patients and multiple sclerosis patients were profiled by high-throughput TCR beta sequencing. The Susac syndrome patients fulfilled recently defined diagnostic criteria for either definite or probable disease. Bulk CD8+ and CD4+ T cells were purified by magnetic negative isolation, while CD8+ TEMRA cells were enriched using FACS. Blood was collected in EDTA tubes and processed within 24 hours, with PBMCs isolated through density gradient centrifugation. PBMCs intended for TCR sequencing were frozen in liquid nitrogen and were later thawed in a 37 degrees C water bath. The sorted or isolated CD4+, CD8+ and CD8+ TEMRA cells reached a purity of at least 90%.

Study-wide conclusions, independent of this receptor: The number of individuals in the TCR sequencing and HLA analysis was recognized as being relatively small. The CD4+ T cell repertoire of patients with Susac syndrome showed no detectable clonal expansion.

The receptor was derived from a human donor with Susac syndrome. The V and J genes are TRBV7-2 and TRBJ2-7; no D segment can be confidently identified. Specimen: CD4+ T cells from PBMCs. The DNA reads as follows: TGTGCCAGCAGCTTAGGAGTAGCCTACGAGCAGTACTTC. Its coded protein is CASSLGVAYEQYF.